This T cell receptor beta chain is drawn from a study of shared clonotypes between healthy human individuals. The CDR3 spans 14 residues. V lost 6 bases and J lost 7, with 15 bases in between. The germline V gene has CDR1 KGHSH and CDR2 LQKENI. The authors' processing: With immunoSEQ giving junction-only sequences and no quality scores, filtering differed. Only in-frame clones appear in the TCRdb table, and some are missing; sequencing was by immunoSEQ multiplex PCR. D and trimming were read from the DNA, whereas the V and J calls and clone size are those reported in that table. The repertoire holds about 510,000 clones, around 79% seen once, with approximately 12% in the top ten. Donors included only healthy HIV-negative adults lacking recent acute infections or vaccinations.

This chain uses TRBV18 with TRBJ2-2; possible D gene TRBD2, 6 bases. Sequencing was done on a sample of PBMCs. This sequence was found in a woman in her 40s in good health. Some clones in this sample may be carry-over from other donors' samples. The CDR3 coding sequence is TGTGCCAGCTCGCTGGGCGGGATCGGCGGGGAGCTGTTTTTT. This encodes CASSLGGIGGELFF.